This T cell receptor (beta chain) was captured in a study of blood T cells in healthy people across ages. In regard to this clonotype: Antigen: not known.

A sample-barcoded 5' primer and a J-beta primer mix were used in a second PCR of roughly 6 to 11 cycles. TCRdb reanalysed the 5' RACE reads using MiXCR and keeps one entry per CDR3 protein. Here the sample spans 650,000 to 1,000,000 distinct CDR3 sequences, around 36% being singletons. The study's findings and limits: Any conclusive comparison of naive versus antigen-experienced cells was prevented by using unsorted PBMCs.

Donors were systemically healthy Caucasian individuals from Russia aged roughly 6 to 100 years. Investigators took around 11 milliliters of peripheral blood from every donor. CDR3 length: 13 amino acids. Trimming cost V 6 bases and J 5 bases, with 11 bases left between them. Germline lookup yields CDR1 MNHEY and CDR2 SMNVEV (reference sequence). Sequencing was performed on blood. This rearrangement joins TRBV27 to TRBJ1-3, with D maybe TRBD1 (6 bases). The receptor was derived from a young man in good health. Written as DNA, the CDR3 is TGTGCCAGCAGCCCAGGGGTGAGAAACACCATATATTTT. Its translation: CASSPGVRNTIYF.